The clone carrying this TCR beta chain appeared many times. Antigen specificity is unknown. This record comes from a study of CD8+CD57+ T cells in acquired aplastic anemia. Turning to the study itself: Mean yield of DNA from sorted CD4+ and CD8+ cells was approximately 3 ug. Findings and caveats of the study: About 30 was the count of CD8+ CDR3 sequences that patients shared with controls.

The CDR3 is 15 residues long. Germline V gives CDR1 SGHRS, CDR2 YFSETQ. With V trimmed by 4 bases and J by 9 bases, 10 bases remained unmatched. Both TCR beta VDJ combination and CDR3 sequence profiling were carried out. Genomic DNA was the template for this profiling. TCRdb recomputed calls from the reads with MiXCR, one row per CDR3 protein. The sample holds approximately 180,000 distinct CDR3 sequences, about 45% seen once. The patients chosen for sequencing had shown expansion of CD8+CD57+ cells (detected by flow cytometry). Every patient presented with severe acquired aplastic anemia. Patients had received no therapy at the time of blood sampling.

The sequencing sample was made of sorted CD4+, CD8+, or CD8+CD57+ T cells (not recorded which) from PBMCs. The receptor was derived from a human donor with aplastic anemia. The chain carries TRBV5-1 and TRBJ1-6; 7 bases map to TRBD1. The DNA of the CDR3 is TGCGCCAGCAGCCTGGAAACAGGGGAGGCTTCACCCCTCCACTTT. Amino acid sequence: CASSLETGEASPLHF. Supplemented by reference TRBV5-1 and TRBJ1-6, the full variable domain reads KAGVTQTPRYLIKTRGQQVTLSCSPISGHRSVSWYQQTPGQGLQFLFEYFSETQRNKGNFPGRFSGRQFSNSRSEMNVSTLELGDSALYLCASSLETGEASPLHFGNGTRLTVT.